This TCR beta chain was found in a study of cytomegalovirus exposure and HLA in healthy donors. In the PCR, 60 Vbeta and 13 Jbeta primers were used. Method: immunoSEQ multiplex PCR; TCRdb's copy keeps in-frame clones and lacks some. The sample contains about 120,000 clones, roughly 70% of which appear only once. The receptor comes from a woman in her 40s in good health and CMV-seronegative. Sequencing was done on a sample of PBMCs.

In DNA, the CDR3 is TGTGCCAGCAGCGACGCGGGACTCCAATCGTTCTTC. Its translation is CASSDAGLQSFF. This chain uses TRBV4-2 with TRBJ2-1; TRBD2 is a possible D gene (6 bases). CDR1 is LGHNA, CDR2 YNFKEQ, per germline. This CDR3 is built from 12 residues. Trimming cost V 5 bases and J 15 bases, with 17 bases left between them.